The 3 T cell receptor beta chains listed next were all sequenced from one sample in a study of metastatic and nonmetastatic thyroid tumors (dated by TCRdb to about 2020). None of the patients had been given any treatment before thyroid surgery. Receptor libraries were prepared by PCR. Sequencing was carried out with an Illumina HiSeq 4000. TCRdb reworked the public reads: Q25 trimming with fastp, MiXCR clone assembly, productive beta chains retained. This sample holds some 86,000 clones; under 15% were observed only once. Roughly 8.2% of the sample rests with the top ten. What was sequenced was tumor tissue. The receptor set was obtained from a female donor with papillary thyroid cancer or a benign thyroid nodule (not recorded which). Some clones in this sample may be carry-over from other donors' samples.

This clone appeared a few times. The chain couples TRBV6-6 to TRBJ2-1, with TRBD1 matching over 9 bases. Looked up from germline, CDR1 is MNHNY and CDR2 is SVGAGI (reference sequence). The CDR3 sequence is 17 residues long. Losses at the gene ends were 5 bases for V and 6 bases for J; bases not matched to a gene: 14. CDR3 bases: TGTGCCAGCAGTCCTAATCGGGGACAGGGTGGGGGCAATGAGCAGTTCTTC. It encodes CASSPNRGQGGGNEQFF.

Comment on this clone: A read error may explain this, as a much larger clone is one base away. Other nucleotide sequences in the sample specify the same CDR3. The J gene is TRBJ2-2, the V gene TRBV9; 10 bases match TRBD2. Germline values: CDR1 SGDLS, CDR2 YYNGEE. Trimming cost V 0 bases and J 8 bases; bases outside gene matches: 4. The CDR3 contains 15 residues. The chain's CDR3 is CASSVASGSTGELFF. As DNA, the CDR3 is TGTGCCAGCAGCGTAGCTAGCGGGAGCACAGGGGAGCTGTTTTTT.

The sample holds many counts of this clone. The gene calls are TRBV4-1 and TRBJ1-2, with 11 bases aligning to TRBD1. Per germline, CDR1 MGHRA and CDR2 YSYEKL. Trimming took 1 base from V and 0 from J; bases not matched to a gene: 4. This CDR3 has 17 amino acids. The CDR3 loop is CASSQAGTGGANYGYTF. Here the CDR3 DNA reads TGCGCCAGCAGCCAAGCCGGGACAGGGGGAGCTAACTATGGCTACACCTTC.